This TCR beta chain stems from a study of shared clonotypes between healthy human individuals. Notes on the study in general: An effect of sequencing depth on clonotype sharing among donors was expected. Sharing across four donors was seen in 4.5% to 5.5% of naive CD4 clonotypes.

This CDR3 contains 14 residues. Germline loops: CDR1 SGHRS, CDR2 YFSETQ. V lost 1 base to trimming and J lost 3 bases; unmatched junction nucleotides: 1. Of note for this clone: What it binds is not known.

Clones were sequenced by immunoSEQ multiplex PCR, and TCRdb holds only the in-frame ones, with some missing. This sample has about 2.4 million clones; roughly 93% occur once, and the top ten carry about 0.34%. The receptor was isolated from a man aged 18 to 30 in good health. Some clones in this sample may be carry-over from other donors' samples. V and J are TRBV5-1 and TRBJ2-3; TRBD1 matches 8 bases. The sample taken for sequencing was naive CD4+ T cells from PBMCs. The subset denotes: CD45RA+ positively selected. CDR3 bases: TGCGCCAGCAGCTTGCGACAGGGGACAGATACGCAGTATTTT. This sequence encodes CASSLRQGTDTQYF.